The TCR beta chain described here comes from a study of blood T cell repertoires in COVID-19. Study-wide background: Acute and convalescent COVID-19 samples came from the United States, Italy and Spain. Sources were T cells, B-cell-depleted T cells, or PBMCs; the material itself was cDNA or gDNA.

Germline lookup yields CDR1 LNHDA and CDR2 SQIVND (reference sequence). CDR3 length: 17 residues. Trimming removed 7 bases from V and 1 base from J; junction bases left unmatched: 15. This clone turned up a few times. As originally analysed: It was from reference gene primer amplification that nucleated cell counts were estimated. Generated by immunoSEQ multiplex PCR, the TCRdb table keeps only in-frame clones and is missing some. That table supplies the V and J calls and clone size; D and trimming were determined from the DNA. The table shows roughly 50,000 clones, with roughly 84% occurring only once.

The clonotype comes from a man between 65 and 80 years old with acute or convalescent COVID-19. This rearrangement joins TRBV19 to TRBJ1-2, with 7 bases matching TRBD1. Sample: peripheral blood. The CDR3 sequence: CASKSSDRAAGNYGYTF. The DNA for the CDR3 is TGTGCCAGTAAGTCATCCGACAGGGCAGCGGGTAACTATGGCTACACCTTC.